This T cell receptor beta chain was recovered during a study of blood T cells in healthy people across ages. Points from the study as a whole: Diversity was higher, and naive CD4+ cells more numerous, in long-lived donors than in aged donors.

V was pared by 6 bases and J by 11 bases, with 8 bases of the junction left unmatched. This CDR3 is 13 amino acids long. From germline, CDR1 is SGHTA and CDR2 FQGNSA. Regarding this clonotype: The antigen remains undetermined.

Alongside a J-beta primer mix, a sample-barcoded 5' primer served in a second PCR lasting roughly 7 to 12 cycles. TCRdb re-called the 5' RACE reads with MiXCR, one entry per CDR3 protein. Of 1.5 million to 1.9 million distinct CDR3 sequences listed, roughly two fifths were seen once; the top ten hold around 4%. The chain links TRBV7-2 to TRBJ2-1, with 9 bases lining up with TRBD2. Sequences were obtained from blood. The origin of this receptor is a woman aged 18-29 years in good health. This CDR3 is CASRASGNGKQFF. CDR3 nucleotides: TGTGCCAGCAGGGCTAGCGGGAACGGGAAGCAGTTCTTC.